What follows is one T cell receptor (beta chain) and its context. This CDR3 contains 13 residues. Germline assignment: CDR1 GTSNPN and CDR2 SVGIG (reference sequence). V was cut by 2 bases and J by 7 bases, with 14 bases left in between. The sample belongs to a study of T cell changes during pregnancy in multiple sclerosis. Sequenced by immunoSEQ multiplex PCR; TCRdb stores in-frame clones only, minus some. The sample yields around 40,000 clones, approximately 92% seen once. The sequence was collected from a female donor with multiple sclerosis, enrolled in a pregnancy study. Sequencing used CD4+ T cells from peripheral blood mononuclear cells, obtained in the first trimester of pregnancy. V usage is TRBV30 and J usage is TRBJ1-2; tentative D call: TRBD1 (5 bases). CDR3 region: CAWSKSGHLGYTF. The CDR3 nucleotides read TGTGCCTGGAGTAAATCAGGGCATCTTGGCTACACCTTC.